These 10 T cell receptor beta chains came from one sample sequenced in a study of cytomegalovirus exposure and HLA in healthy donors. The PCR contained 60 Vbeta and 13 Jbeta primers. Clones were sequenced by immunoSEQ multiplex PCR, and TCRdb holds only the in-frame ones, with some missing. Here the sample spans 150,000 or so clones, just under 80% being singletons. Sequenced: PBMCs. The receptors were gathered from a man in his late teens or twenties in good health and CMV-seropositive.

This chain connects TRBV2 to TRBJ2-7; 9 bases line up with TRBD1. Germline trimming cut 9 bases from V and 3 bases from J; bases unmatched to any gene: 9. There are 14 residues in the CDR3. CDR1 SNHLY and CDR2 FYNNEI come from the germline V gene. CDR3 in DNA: TGTGCCAGATCCCCTGGGGACAGGGACTACGAGCAGTACTTC. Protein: CARSPGDRDYEQYF.

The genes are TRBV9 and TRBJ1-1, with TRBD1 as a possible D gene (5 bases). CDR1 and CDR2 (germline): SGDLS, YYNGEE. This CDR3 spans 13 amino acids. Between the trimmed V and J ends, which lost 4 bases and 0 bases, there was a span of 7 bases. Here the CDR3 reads CASSLTVNTEAFF. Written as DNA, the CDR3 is TGTGCCAGCAGCCTGACAGTGAACACTGAAGCTTTCTTT.

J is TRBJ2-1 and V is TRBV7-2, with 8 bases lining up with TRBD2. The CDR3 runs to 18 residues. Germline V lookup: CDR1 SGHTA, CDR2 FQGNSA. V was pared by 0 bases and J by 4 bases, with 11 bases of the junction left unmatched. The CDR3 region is CASSLAGLVGGAYNEQFF. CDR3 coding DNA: TGTGCCAGCAGCTTAGCGGGACTAGTGGGGGGGGCGTACAATGAGCAGTTCTTC.

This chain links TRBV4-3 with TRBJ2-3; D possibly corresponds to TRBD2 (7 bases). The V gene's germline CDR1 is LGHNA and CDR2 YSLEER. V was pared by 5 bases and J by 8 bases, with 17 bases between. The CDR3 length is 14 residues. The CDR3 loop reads CASSSGGGGGTQYF. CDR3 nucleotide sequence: TGCGCCAGCAGCTCAGGAGGAGGGGGGGGTACGCAGTATTTT.

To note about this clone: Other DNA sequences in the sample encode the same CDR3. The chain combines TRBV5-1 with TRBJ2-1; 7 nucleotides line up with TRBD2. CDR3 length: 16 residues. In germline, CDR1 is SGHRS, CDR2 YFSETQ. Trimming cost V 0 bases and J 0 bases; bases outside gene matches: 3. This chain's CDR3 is CASSLAGGSSYNEQFF. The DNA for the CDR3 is TGCGCCAGCAGCTTGGCCGGCGGGAGCTCCTACAATGAGCAGTTCTTC. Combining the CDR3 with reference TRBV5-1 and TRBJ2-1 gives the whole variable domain KAGVTQTPRYLIKTRGQQVTLSCSPISGHRSVSWYQQTPGQGLQFLFEYFSETQRNKGNFPGRFSGRQFSNSRSEMNVSTLELGDSALYLCASSLAGGSSYNEQFFGPGTRLTVL.

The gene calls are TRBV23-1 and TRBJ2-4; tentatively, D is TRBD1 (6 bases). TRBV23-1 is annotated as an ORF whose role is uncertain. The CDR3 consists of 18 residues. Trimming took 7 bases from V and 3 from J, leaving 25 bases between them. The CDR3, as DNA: TGCGCCAGCACCCCCGTGGTTGGCAGGGGAAGTGGCAAAAACATTCAGTACTTC. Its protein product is CASTPVVGRGSGKNIQYF.

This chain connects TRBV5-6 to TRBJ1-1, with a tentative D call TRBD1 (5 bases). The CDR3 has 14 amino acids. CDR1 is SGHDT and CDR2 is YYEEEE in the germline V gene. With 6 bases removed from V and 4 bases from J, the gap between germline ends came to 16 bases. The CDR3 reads CASNTVVQGTEAFF. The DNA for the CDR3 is TGTGCCAGCAACACGGTTGTCCAGGGCACTGAAGCTTTCTTT.

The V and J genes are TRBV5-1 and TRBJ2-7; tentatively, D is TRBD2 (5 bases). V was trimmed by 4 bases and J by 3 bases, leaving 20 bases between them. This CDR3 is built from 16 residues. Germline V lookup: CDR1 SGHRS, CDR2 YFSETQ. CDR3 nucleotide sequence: TGCGCCAGCAGCCCTACGGTGTGGGAGCGGCACTACGAGCAGTACTTC. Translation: CASSPTVWERHYEQYF.

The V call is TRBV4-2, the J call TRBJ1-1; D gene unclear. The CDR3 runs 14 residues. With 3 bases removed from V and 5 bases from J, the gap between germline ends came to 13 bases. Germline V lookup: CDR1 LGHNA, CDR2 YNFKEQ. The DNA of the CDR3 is TGTGCCAGCAGCCAGCCCAGCGAAGCTACTGAAGCTTTCTTT. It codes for CASSQPSEATEAFF.

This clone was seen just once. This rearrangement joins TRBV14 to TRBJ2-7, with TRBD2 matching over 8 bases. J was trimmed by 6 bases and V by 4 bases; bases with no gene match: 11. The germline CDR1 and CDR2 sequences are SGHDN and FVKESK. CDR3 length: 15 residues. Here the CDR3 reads CASSLSPGLGGEQYF. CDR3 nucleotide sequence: TGTGCCAGCAGCCTCTCACCGGGACTAGGCGGCGAGCAGTACTTC.